This T cell receptor (beta chain) emerged from a study of blood T cells in healthy people across ages. Primers used in a second PCR of about 6 to 11 cycles were a sample-barcoded 5' primer and a J-beta primer mix. TCRdb re-called the 5' RACE reads with MiXCR, one entry per CDR3 protein. The data hold about 930,000 distinct CDR3 sequences, with around 29% observed a single time. These same records also appear under a second study, on T cells of mothers and their children.

The sequence derives from a woman in her thirties or forties in good health. The sample comprised blood.

CDR3 nucleotides: TGTGCCGCCGGTGATCCTCGACTCGGACAGGGGACAGAGACCCAGTACTTC. It translates to CAAGDPRLGQGTETQYF. The chain uses TRBV24-1 and TRBJ2-5, with 9 bases fitting TRBD1. CDR3 size: 17 residues. The junction had 20 bases not matched to a gene; V was cut back by 12 bases and J by 4 bases. Germline CDR1 and CDR2: KGHDR and SFDVKD.